This note documents a single TCR beta chain sequence. Per the original methods: Researchers report that nucleated cell counts were estimated from reference gene primer amplification. TCRdb's copy holds only in-frame clones and misses some; the assay was immunoSEQ multiplex PCR. For V, J and clone size, that table is used; D and trimming come from the DNA. The data show 150,000 to 200,000 clones, about four fifths seen once. This entry is derived from a study of blood T cell repertoires in COVID-19. At the level of the study: The samples span acute and convalescent COVID-19 from the United States, Italy and Spain. PBMCs, B-cell-depleted T cells, or T cells were the source of the cDNA or gDNA that made up the material.

Trimming removed 6 bases from V and 5 bases from J, with 14 bases in between. Germline values: CDR1 SGHNT, CDR2 YENEEA. The CDR3 covers 14 residues. The chain carries TRBV11-3 and TRBJ2-1, with D possibly being TRBD2 (6 bases). Input material: peripheral blood. The source is an elderly woman with acute or convalescent COVID-19. The CDR3 DNA is TGTGCCAGCAGTGGCGGGACTCCCGACAATGAGCAGTTCTTC. Amino acids: CASSGGTPDNEQFF. The full variable domain, completed using reference TRBV11-3 and TRBJ2-1, is EAGVVQSPRYKIIEKKQPVAFWCNPISGHNTLYWYLQNLGQGPELLIRYENEEAVDDSQLPKDRFSAERLKGVDSTLKIQPAELGDSAVYLCASSGGTPDNEQFFGPGTRLTVL.